Below, 7 T cell receptor beta chains from the same sample are listed, as sequenced in a study of human T cells and chemical hapten exposure. The time point was: patch test 1, 2 weeks after DPC sensitization. Treatment reported: therapeutic diphenylcyclopropenone sensitization with weekly scalp DPC. TCRdb independently ran MiXCR on the RACE reads; one entry per CDR3 protein. The sample consists of about 120,000 distinct CDR3 sequences, around 10% of them appearing once. Sequenced here: whole blood, sampled in connection with sensitization to the hapten diphenylcyclopropenone (DPC). The receptor source for this set is a woman in her forties or fifties with alopecia areata. Some clones in this sample may be carry-over from other donors' samples.

The chain recombines TRBV4-1 with TRBJ2-1; D is tentatively TRBD1 or TRBD2 (5 bases each). Germline V gene lookup returns CDR1 MGHRA and CDR2 YSYEKL. V lost 6 bases and J 6 bases, leaving 18 bases between the germline ends. This CDR3 has 15 residues. The chain's CDR3 is CASRLQDGVVNEQFF. The CDR3 DNA reads TGCGCCAGCAGGCTACAGGACGGGGTGGTCAATGAGCAGTTCTTC.

There are a few counts of this clonotype. This chain uses TRBV29-1 with TRBJ2-1; unclear D gene. CDR3 length equals 11 residues. Trimming cost V 1 base and J 7 bases, with 5 bases left between them. Germline V CDR1 and CDR2: SQVTM, ANQGSEA. This chain's CDR3 is CSVEGRNEQFF. The CDR3 bases are TGCAGCGTTGAAGGGCGTAATGAGCAGTTCTTC.

V gene TRBV5-4 combines with J gene TRBJ1-5; 7 positions agree with TRBD1. The CDR3 has 12 amino acids. After removal of 4 bases from V and 7 bases from J, the junction contained 2 bases not matched to a gene. Germline V lookup: CDR1 SGHNT, CDR2 YYREEE (reference sequence). Written as DNA, the CDR3 is TGTGCCAGCAGCGCACAGGGGCAGCCCCAGCATTTT. This encodes CASSAQGQPQHF.

The chain employs TRBV18 and TRBJ2-3; D unclear. The CDR3 runs 13 residues. CDR1 is KGHSH and CDR2 is LQKENI in the germline V gene. V lost 3 bases and J 6 bases, leaving 10 bases between the germline ends. CDR3 coding DNA: TGTGCCAGCTCACCCCTCGACTCGGATACGCAGTATTTT. This translates into CASSPLDSDTQYF.

In its sample, this clonotype was seen many times. The chain carries TRBV2 and TRBJ2-6; D is unresolved. This CDR3 spans 13 amino acids. The V and J ends lost 4 bases and 3 bases respectively, with 4 bases between them. Germline V lookup: CDR1 SNHLY, CDR2 FYNNEI. Written as DNA, the CDR3 is TGTGCCAGCAGTGGGGATGGGGCCAACGTCCTGACTTTC. This encodes CASSGDGANVLTF.

This chain joins TRBV7-2 and TRBJ1-6; 7 positions agree with TRBD1. Germline CDR1 is SGHTA and CDR2 is FQGNSA. This CDR3 comprises 16 residues. V lost 1 base, J lost 7 bases, and 7 bases stayed unmatched. The CDR3 nucleotides read TGTGCCAGCAGCTTAGGGGGGGACAGCCGAAATTCACCCCTCCACTTT. Translated, it gives CASSLGGDSRNSPLHF.

This clonotype was seen at least ten times. The CDR3 region is CASNYRTGYNEQFF. Here the CDR3 DNA reads TGTGCCAGCAACTATCGGACAGGGTACAATGAGCAGTTCTTC. The rearrangement uses TRBV28 and TRBJ2-1; TRBD1 agrees at 8 bases. The CDR3 has 14 residues. J lost 4 bases, V lost 7 bases, and 6 bases had no gene match. Looked up from germline, CDR1 is MDHEN and CDR2 is SYDVKM.